This T cell receptor (beta chain) was sequenced for a study of T cell responses to AZD1222 COVID-19 vaccine. Study observations and caveats: Vaccine-associated CD4 TCRs spanned spike, dominant at 160-218 and 743-854. In a largely white British group with more females than males, clonal diversity was possibly underestimated. Two doses of AZD1222 preceded a rise in Spike-specific TCR breadth and depth.

Second-dose recipients at about 4 or about 12 weeks were treated as one pooled group. The data were produced by immunoSEQ multiplex PCR, yet TCRdb's version contains in-frame clones alone and is incomplete. The sample yields around 80,000 clones, 80% to 90% seen once. The CDR3 is made up of 14 amino acids. Germline V gene data show CDR1 as SGHVS and CDR2 as FQNEAQ. Trimming stripped 1 base from V and 4 bases from J, with 8 bases between. In the case of this clone: What it binds is not known.

The sequence derives from an adult who received the AZD1222 COVID-19 vaccine. The chain carries TRBV7-8 and TRBJ1-5; D is uncertain. The specimen comprised peripheral blood, sampled 28 days after the second AZD1222 dose. This CDR3 reads CASSLEADNQPQHF. CDR3 nucleotide sequence: TGTGCCAGCAGCTTAGAGGCAGATAATCAGCCCCAGCATTTT. The full variable domain, in which reference TRBV7-8 and TRBJ1-5 provide the parts outside the CDR3, is GAGVSQSPRYKVAKRGQDVALRCDPISGHVSLFWYQQALGQGPEFLTYFQNEAQLDKSGLPSDRFFAERPEGSVSTLKIQRTQQEDSAVYLCASSLEADNQPQHFGDGTRLSIL.